What follows describes a single TCR beta chain. The table came from immunoSEQ multiplex PCR; TCRdb's copy has only in-frame clones and leaves some out. Of about 77,000 clones listed, about four fifths were seen once; the top ten hold about 0.76%. The record originates from a study of OX40 agonist ivuxolimab in advanced cancers. The germline V gene has CDR1 ENHRY and CDR2 SYGVKD. The CDR3 is made up of 12 amino acids. The trim removed 4 bases at V and 11 bases at J, leaving 4 bases unmatched. The receptor was derived from an adult with an advanced solid tumor such as melanoma, head and neck, liver or kidney cancer. Sequences were derived from CD4+ or CD8+ T cells sorted from blood, sampled in a trial of the OX40 agonist ivuxolimab. This rearrangement joins TRBV10-3 to TRBJ2-3, with 9 bases fitting TRBD2. CDR3 DNA sequence: TGTGCCATCAGTGGGGAAGCGGGAGGGCAGTATTTT. Translated, it gives CAISGEAGGQYF.